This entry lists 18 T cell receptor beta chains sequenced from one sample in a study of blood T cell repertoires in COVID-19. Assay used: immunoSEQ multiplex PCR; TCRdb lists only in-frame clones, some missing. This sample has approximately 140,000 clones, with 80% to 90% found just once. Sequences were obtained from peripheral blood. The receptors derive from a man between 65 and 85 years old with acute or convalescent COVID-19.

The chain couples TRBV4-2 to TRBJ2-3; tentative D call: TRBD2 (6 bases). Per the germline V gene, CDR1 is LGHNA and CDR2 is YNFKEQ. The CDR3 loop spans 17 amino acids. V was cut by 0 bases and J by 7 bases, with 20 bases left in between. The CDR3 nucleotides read TGTGCCAGCAGCCAAGAAATTGGGAGGCCAGCCGGCTATACGCAGTATTTT. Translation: CASSQEIGRPAGYTQYF.

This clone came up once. CDR3 in amino acids: CASSRDRGAYEQYF. The CDR3 DNA sequence: TGTGCCAGCAGCCGGGACAGGGGAGCCTACGAGCAGTACTTC. The chain joins TRBV2 to TRBJ2-7; 10 bases align to TRBD1. Germline CDR1 is SNHLY and CDR2 is FYNNEI. The CDR3 has 14 residues. V trimming: 6 bases; J trimming: 2 bases; junction bases outside the gene matches: 4.

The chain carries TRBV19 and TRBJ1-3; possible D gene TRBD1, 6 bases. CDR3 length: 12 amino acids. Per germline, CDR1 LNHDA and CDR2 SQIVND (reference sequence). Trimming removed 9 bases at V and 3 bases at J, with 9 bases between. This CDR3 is CASTTGGNTIYF. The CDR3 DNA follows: TGTGCCAGCACGACAGGTGGAAACACCATATATTTT.

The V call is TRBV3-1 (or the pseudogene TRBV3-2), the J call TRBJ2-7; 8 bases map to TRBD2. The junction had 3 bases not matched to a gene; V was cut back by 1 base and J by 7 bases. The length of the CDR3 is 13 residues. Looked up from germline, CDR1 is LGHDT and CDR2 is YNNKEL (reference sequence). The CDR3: CASSQGGGLEQYF. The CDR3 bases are TGTGCCAGCAGCCAAGGCGGGGGGCTGGAGCAGTACTTC.

The CDR3 nucleotides read TGTGCCAGCAGTCTCATAGACTCCAAAAACATTCAGTACTTC. Its protein is CASSLIDSKNIQYF. This chain joins TRBV28 and TRBJ2-4; D unresolved. CDR1 and CDR2 from the germline V gene are MDHEN and SYDVKM. The V end lost 5 bases, the J end lost 2 bases, and 10 bases lay between the germline ends. This CDR3 is built from 14 residues.

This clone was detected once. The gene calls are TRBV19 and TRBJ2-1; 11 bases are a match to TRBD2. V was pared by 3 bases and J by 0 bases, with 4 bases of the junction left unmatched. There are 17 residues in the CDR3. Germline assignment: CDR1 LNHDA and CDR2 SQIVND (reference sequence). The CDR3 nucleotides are TGTGCCAGTAGTATGAGACTAGCGGGGTTCTCCTACAATGAGCAGTTCTTC. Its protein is CASSMRLAGFSYNEQFF.

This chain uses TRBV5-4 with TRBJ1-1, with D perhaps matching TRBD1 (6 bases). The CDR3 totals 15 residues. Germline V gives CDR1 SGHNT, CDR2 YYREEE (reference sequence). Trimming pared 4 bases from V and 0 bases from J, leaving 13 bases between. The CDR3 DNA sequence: TGTGCCAGCAGCATAAAGGGACACCTGAACACTGAAGCTTTCTTT. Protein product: CASSIKGHLNTEAFF. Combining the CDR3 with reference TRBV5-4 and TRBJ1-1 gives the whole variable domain ETGVTQSPTHLIKTRGQQVTLRCSSQSGHNTVSWYQQALGQGPQFIFQYYREEENGRGNFPPRFSGLQFPNYSSELNVNALELDDSALYLCASSIKGHLNTEAFFGQGTRLTVV.

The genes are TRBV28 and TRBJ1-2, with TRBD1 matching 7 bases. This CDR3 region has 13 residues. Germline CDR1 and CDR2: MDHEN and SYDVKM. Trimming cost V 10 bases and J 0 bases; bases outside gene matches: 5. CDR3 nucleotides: TGTGCCACAAGGACAGGCGCTAACTATGGCTACACCTTC. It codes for CATRTGANYGYTF.

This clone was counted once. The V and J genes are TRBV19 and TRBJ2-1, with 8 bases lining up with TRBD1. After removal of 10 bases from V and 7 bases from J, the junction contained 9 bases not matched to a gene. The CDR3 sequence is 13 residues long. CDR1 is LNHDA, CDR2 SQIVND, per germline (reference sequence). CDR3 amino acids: CATRDRGENEQFF. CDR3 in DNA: TGTGCCACCCGAGACAGGGGTGAGAATGAGCAGTTCTTC.

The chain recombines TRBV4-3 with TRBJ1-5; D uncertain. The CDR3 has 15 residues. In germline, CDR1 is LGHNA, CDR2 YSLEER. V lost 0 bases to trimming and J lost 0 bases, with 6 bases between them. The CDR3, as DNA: TGCGCCAGCAGCCAAGACGTAAATAGCAATCAGCCCCAGCATTTT. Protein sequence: CASSQDVNSNQPQHF.

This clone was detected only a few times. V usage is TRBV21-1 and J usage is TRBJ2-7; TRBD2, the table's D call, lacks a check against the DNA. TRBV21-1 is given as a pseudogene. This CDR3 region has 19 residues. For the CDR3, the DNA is TGTGCCAGCAGCAAAGGATGTCTAGCGGGAGGGGTTAGCTCCTACGAGCAGTACTTC. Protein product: CASSKGCLAGGVSSYEQYF.

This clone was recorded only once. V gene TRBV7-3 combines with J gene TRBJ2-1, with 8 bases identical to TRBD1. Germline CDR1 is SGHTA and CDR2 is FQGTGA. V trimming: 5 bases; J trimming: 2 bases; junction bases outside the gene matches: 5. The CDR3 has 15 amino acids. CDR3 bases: TGTGCCAGCAGCCCGGGACAGGCCACCTACAATGAGCAGTTCTTC. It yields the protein CASSPGQATYNEQFF.

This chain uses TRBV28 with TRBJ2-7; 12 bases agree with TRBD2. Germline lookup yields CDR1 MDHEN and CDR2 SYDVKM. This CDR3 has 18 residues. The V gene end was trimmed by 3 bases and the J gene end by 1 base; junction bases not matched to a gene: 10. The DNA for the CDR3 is TGTGCCAGCAGTTTGGGGTACGGACTAGCGGGATCGTCCTACGAGCAGTACTTC. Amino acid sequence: CASSLGYGLAGSSYEQYF.

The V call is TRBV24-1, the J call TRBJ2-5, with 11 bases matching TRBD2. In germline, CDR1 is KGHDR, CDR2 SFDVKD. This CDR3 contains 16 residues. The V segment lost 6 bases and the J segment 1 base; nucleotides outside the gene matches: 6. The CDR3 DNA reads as TGTGCCACCAGTTTAGGGACTAGCGGATTCCAAGAGACCCAGTACTTC. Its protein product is CATSLGTSGFQETQYF.

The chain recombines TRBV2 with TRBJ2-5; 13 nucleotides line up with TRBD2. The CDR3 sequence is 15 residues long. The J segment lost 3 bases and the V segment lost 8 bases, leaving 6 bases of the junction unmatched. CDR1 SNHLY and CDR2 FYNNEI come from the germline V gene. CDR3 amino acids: CASGGLAGEEETQYF. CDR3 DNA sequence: TGTGCCAGCGGTGGACTAGCGGGAGAGGAAGAGACCCAGTACTTC.

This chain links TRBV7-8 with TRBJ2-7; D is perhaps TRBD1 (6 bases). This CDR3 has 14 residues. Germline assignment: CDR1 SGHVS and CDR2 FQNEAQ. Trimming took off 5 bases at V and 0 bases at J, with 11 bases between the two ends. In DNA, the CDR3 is TGTGCCAGCAGCCAAGGGACAACCTCCTACGAGCAGTACTTC. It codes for CASSQGTTSYEQYF.

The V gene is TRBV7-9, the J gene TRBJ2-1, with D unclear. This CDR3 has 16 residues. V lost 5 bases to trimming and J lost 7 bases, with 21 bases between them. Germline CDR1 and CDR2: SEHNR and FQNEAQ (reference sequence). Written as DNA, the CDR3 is TGTGCCAGCAGCCCCAGGCAGTCGGTGCTACAAAATGAGCAGTTCTTC. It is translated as CASSPRQSVLQNEQFF.

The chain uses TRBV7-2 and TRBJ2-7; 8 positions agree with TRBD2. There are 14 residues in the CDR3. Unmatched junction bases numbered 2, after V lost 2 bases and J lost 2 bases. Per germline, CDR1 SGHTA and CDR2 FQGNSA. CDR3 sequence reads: CASSLTLAAYEQYF. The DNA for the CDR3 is TGTGCCAGCAGCTTAACACTAGCGGCCTACGAGCAGTACTTC.